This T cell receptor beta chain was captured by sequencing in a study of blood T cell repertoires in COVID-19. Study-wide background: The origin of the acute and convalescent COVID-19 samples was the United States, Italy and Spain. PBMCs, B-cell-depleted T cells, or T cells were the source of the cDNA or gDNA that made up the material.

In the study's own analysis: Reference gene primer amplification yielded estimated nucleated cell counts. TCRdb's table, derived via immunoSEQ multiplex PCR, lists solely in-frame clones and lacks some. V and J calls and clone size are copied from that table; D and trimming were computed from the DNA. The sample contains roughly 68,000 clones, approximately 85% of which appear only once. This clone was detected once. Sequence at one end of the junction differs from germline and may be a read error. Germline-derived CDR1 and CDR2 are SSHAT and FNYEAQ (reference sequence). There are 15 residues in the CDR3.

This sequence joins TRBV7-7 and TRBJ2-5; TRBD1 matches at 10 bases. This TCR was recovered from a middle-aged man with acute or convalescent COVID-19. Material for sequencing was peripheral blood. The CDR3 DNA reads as TGTGCTAGCAGCTTAAGGACAGGGGGGGGAGAGACCCAGTACTTC. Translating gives CASSLRTGGGETQYF. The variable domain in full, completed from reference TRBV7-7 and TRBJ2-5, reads GAGVSQSPRYKVTKRGQDVTLRCDPISSHATLYWYQQALGQGPEFLTYFNYEAQPDKSGLPSDRFSAERPEGSISTLTIQRTEQRDSAMYRCASSLRTGGGETQYFGPGTRLLVL.